This T cell receptor (beta chain) was identified in a study of identical twins. Study findings and constraints: The models gave estimates that fell short of the out-of-frame TCR alpha sharing seen in monozygotic twins. When twins shared out-of-frame alpha sequences, those sequences had excess low generation probability. Out-of-frame beta chain sequences displayed weaker excess sharing between twins. Cord blood beta clonotypes present at high abundance carried fewer insertions; no such pattern appeared in memory repertoires.

TCRdb re-analysed the 5' RACE reads in MiXCR, keeping a single row per CDR3 protein. The sample has 200,000 to 250,000 distinct CDR3 sequences, over 12% seen once. Only a few counts were recorded for this clonotype. What it binds is not known. Germline V gene lookup returns CDR1 SGHAT and CDR2 FQNNGV. V dropped 5 bases and J dropped 5 bases, with 10 bases sitting between them. The CDR3 sequence is 13 residues long. The clonotype originates from a woman under 30 in good health. The rearrangement joins TRBV11-2 to TRBJ1-3; tentatively, D is TRBD1 (6 bases). The material sequenced was memory (CD45RO+) T cells sorted from blood. The CDR3 bases are TGTGCCAGCAGCCCCACAGGGAGAAACACCATATATTTT. Protein product: CASSPTGRNTIYF.